This T cell receptor (beta chain) was captured in a study of vaccination effects on CD4 cells after COVID-19. The overall study: Post-vaccine sampling occurred a median 72 days after the second dose. Findings of the study overall: The study dataset contains few convalescent patients and includes no early post-infection timepoints.

A remark on this clone: Its antigen is unknown.

Pools of viral peptides were used by the ViraFEST assay to expand antigen-specific CD4+ T cells ahead of sequencing. After roughly 10 days in culture, the CD4+ T cells were isolated. Participants were vaccinated with two doses of either the BNT162b2 or mRNA-1273 vaccine. Nucleocapsid antibodies were negative in the vaccine recipients, who had never had SARS-CoV-2 infection. V trimming: 3 bases; J trimming: 3 bases; junction bases outside the gene matches: 5. This CDR3 has 16 amino acids. Germline-derived CDR1 and CDR2 are SGHTA and FQGTGA. Generated by immunoSEQ multiplex PCR, the TCRdb table keeps only in-frame clones and is missing some. The table has about 35,000 clones, more than 75% seen once; the top ten hold less than 1.6%.

The chain employs TRBV7-3 and TRBJ2-3; 11 bases map to TRBD1. Sequencing was performed on CD4+ T cells from PBMCs cultured with HCoV-NL63 spike peptides, taken after COVID-19 vaccination. This receptor was taken from a human donor who received a COVID-19 vaccine. Some clones in this sample may be carry-over from other donors' samples. CDR3 in DNA: TGTGCCAGCAGCTTGTACGGGACAGGGGGAACAGATACGCAGTATTTT. Its protein is CASSLYGTGGTDTQYF.